The text below deals with one T cell receptor (beta chain). The antigen remains undetermined. These data come from a study of cytomegalovirus exposure and HLA in healthy donors. Study results and limitations: Analysis was carried out at a later point, and it linked a missense DCLRE1C variant to TCR beta V- and J-gene trimming.

The study ran its PCR with 60 Vbeta and 13 Jbeta primers. Method: immunoSEQ multiplex PCR; TCRdb's copy keeps in-frame clones and lacks some. Its listing shows about 200,000 clones. Sequencing input: PBMCs. The TCR was taken from a girl aged 2 to 9 in good health and CMV-seropositive.

The CDR3 here is CASSPSGRFHEQYF. DNA of the CDR3: TGTGCCAGCAGCCCTAGCGGGAGATTCCACGAGCAGTACTTC. The gene calls are TRBV7-2 and TRBJ2-7; 10 bases are a match to TRBD2. Germline V gene lookup returns CDR1 SGHTA and CDR2 FQGNSA. The J segment lost 5 bases and the V segment lost 5 bases, leaving 6 bases of the junction unmatched. The CDR3 has 14 residues. Looking up the rest from reference TRBV7-2 and TRBJ2-7 gives the full variable domain: GAGVSQSPSNKVTEKGKDVELRCDPISGHTALYWYRQSLGQGLEFLIYFQGNSAPDKSGLPSDRFSAERTGGSVSTLTIQRTQQEDSAVYLCASSPSGRFHEQYFGPGTRLTVT.